The rows below give T cell receptor beta chains drawn from one sample of a study of blood T cell dynamics during melanoma immunotherapy. Clones were sequenced by immunoSEQ multiplex PCR, and TCRdb holds only the in-frame ones, with some missing. In the table there are 15,000 or so clones, 90% to 95% of which are singletons. The sequencing here drew on effector memory CD8+ T cells from blood, taken from a patient treated with checkpoint blockade. The receptors derive from a human donor with melanoma. Each CDR3 is given with its conserved first and last residue. D genes are given only for firm matches. Only part of the rows carry a size: once, few, many, or a class if the clone is expanded.

TGTGCCAGCAGCTTAGGGGAGGACGAGCAGTACTTC,CASSLGEDEQYF,NA,TRBJ2-7,TRBV7-9,NA
TGCGCCAGCAGCGAGGGGACAGGGAACCCCGAGCAGTACTTC,CASSEGTGNPEQYF,TRBD1,TRBJ2-7,TRBV10-2,NA
TGCGCCAGCAGCCAAGATGCGCCAACTCAATTCAGCTCCTACGAGCAGTACTTC,CASSQDAPTQFSSYEQYF,NA,TRBJ2-7,TRBV4-3,NA
TGTGCCAGCCGGGGATACTATGGCTACACCTTC,CASRGYYGYTF,NA,TRBJ1-2,TRBV28,NA
TGTGCCATACCGGGACCGGGCTACGAGCAGTACTTC,CAIPGPGYEQYF,NA,TRBJ2-7,TRBV6-1,NA
TGCGCCAGCAGCTGGGACAGGGAAACTGATCGCGGCTACACCTTC,CASSWDRETDRGYTF,TRBD1,TRBJ1-2,TRBV5-1,few
TGTGCCAGCAGCTTACTTGGGAGCACAGATACGCAGTATTTT,CASSLLGSTDTQYF,NA,TRBJ2-3,TRBV7-2,NA
TGTGCCAGCAGTTCCGGACAGGGCGCAGATACGCAGTATTTT,CASSSGQGADTQYF,TRBD1,TRBJ2-3,TRBV27,NA
TGCGCCGGCACCGAGTCCGGGACAGGGGAGGACGAGCAGTACTTC,CAGTESGTGEDEQYF,TRBD1,TRBJ2-7,TRBV5-1,NA
TGTGCCAGCACCTACTACAGCCTCATGAACACTGAAGCTTTCTTT,CASTYYSLMNTEAFF,NA,TRBJ1-1,TRBV7-2,NA
TGTGCCAGCAGCTCTAGCGGGAGGAACACAGATACGCAGTATTTT,CASSSSGRNTDTQYF,TRBD2,TRBJ2-3,TRBV7-9,NA
TGTGCCAGTAGTATGGAACAGGGTTATAGCAATCAGCCCCAGCATTTT,CASSMEQGYSNQPQHF,NA,TRBJ1-5,TRBV19,once
TGTGCCAGCAGCCCCGGGACAGGGGGCTACGGGAGGGCCAACGTCCTGACTTTC,CASSPGTGGYGRANVLTF,TRBD1,TRBJ2-6,TRBV9,NA
TGTGCCAGCAGCGTAGATGAAGTGATAGTCGATGGAAACACCATATATTTT,CASSVDEVIVDGNTIYF,NA,TRBJ1-3,TRBV9,NA
TGTGCCAGCAGTTACCTGAGAGTCTACGAGCAGTACTTC,CASSYLRVYEQYF,NA,TRBJ2-7,TRBV6-5,NA
TGTGCCAGCAGTGAATCGGCGCGTAAAGGGATGTGGGGGACTGAAGCTTTCTTT,CASSESARKGMWGTEAFF,NA,TRBJ1-1,TRBV5-5,NA
TGTGCCAGCAGTGTACTAGCGGGAGGGTTAAACAATGAGCAGTTCTTC,CASSVLAGGLNNEQFF,TRBD2,TRBJ2-1,TRBV27,NA
TGTGCCAGCAGCCCGGGACAGAACCAAGAGACCCAGTACTTC,CASSPGQNQETQYF,TRBD1,TRBJ2-5,TRBV6-5,NA
TGCGCCAGCAGCTTGGGACAGTACAATGAGCAGTTCTTC,CASSLGQYNEQFF,NA,TRBJ2-1,TRBV5-1,NA
TGTGCCAGCAGTTGGGAGGGACAAAACTCCTACGAGCAGTACTTC,CASSWEGQNSYEQYF,NA,TRBJ2-7,TRBV6-6,NA
TGTGCCGGAAGACAGGGCGCGACCGGCTACACCTTC,CAGRQGATGYTF,TRBD1,TRBJ1-2,TRBV2,NA
TGTGCCAGCAGCTTAATACGGACAGGGAAAGAGACCCAGTACTTC,CASSLIRTGKETQYF,TRBD1,TRBJ2-5,TRBV11-2,NA
TGTGCCAGCAGTTGGGGATTAGATCAGCCCCAGCATTTT,CASSWGLDQPQHF,NA,TRBJ1-5,TRBV27,NA
TGTGCCAGCAGCTGGCCCCAGGGTATGAACACTGAAGCTTTCTTT,CASSWPQGMNTEAFF,NA,TRBJ1-1,TRBV7-6,NA
TGCGCCAGCAGCCAAGCCCCTTACCGACGGGATGAGCAGTTCTTC,CASSQAPYRRDEQFF,NA,TRBJ2-1,TRBV4-1,NA
TGTGCCAGCAGCCCTACAGAGGACGAGCAGTACTTC,CASSPTEDEQYF,NA,TRBJ2-7,TRBV7-6,NA
TGTGCCAGTAGTACAACCATTACTTACAATGAGCAGTTCTTC,CASSTTITYNEQFF,NA,TRBJ2-1,TRBV19,NA
TGTGCCAGCAGCCACACTAGCGGGACCTACAATGAGCAGTTCTTC,CASSHTSGTYNEQFF,TRBD2,TRBJ2-1,TRBV9,NA
TGCGCCAGCAGCCCGAGGGACTCAAACACCGGGGAGCTGTTTTTT,CASSPRDSNTGELFF,NA,TRBJ2-2,TRBV5-1,NA